The 4 T cell receptor beta chains below come from one sample, sequenced in a study of T cell clones after liver transplantation. Assay: immunoSEQ multiplex PCR; the TCRdb copy retains only in-frame clones and omits some. The data show over 14,000 clones, about four fifths seen once. The source material was CD8+ T cells from blood, sampled around 48 months after liver transplant. These receptors were obtained from a human patient who received a liver transplant. Some T cells may be supplied by the graft donor.

The V call is TRBV9, the J call TRBJ2-7; a weak D match, TRBD2 (7 bases). The CDR3 is made up of 14 amino acids. Germline V CDR1 and CDR2: SGDLS, YYNGEE. V gave up 0 bases and J gave up 5 bases, with 12 bases separating them. CDR3 sequence: CASSVVGAGDEQYF. The CDR3 DNA is TGTGCCAGCAGCGTAGTGGGGGCGGGGGACGAGCAGTACTTC.

The genes are TRBV19 and TRBJ2-1; D gene unclear. CDR1 and CDR2 (germline): LNHDA, SQIVND (reference sequence). Trimming pared 5 bases from V and 2 bases from J, leaving 10 bases between. This CDR3 has 14 residues. CDR3 region: CASSFYSAYNEQFF. The CDR3, as DNA: TGTGCCAGTAGTTTCTACTCAGCCTACAATGAGCAGTTCTTC.

The chain employs TRBV7-9 and TRBJ1-1; D gene uncertain. CDR1 and CDR2 (germline): SEHNR, FQNEAQ (reference sequence). The CDR3 runs 15 residues. The germline V and J ends were trimmed by 4 bases and 1 base, with 13 bases remaining between them. The CDR3, as DNA: TGTGCCAGCAGCTCGGGCCCCATGGAGAACACTGAAGCTTTCTTT. Translated, it gives CASSSGPMENTEAFF.

Only a few counts were recorded for this clone. This sequence joins TRBV15 and TRBJ2-1; no definite D call. This CDR3 comprises 16 residues. Germline CDR1 is LNHNV and CDR2 is YYDKDF (reference sequence). V lost 5 bases and J 0 bases, leaving 14 bases between the germline ends. As DNA, the CDR3 is TGTGCCACCAGCGGCTGGGAAAAGAGCTCCTACAATGAGCAGTTCTTC. This gives the protein CATSGWEKSSYNEQFF. The full variable domain, with the rest looked up from reference TRBV15 and TRBJ2-1, is DAMVIQNPRYQVTQFGKPVTLSCSQTLNHNVMYWYQQKSSQAPKLLFHYYDKDFNNEADTPDNFQSRRPNTSFCFLDIRSPGLGDTAMYLCATSGWEKSSYNEQFFGPGTRLTVL.